This TCR beta chain was identified in a study of monozygotic twins with inflammatory bowel disease. The CDR3 runs to 15 residues. Germline CDR1 reads MNHEY; CDR2 reads SMNVEV (reference sequence). The authors used approximately 3.5 ug of total RNA per TCR library. TCRdb derives one entry per CDR3 protein from the 5' RACE reads, leaving out DNA. The sample totals hundreds of thousands of distinct CDR3 sequences. The receptor was derived from a human donor with ulcerative colitis or Crohn's disease, or a healthy co-twin of an affected twin (not recorded which). The chain uses TRBV27 and TRBJ2-6. Input material: blood. The CDR3 protein is CASSFVDTGANVLTF.